This TCR beta chain is from a study of blood T cells in healthy people across ages. Healthy Caucasians from Russia aged roughly 6 to 95 served as donors. Study-wide findings and caveats: With naive T cell percentage, TCR beta diversity showed a strong correlation. Both higher diversity and more naive CD4+ cells marked long-lived donors when set against aged donors.

For this clonotype: Antigen unknown.

With 8 bases removed from V and 4 bases from J, the gap between germline ends came to 12 bases. The CDR3 length is 13 residues. Per germline, CDR1 MNHNY and CDR2 SVGAGI (reference sequence). The use of a sample-barcoded 5' primer and a J-beta primer mix characterized a second PCR of 7 to 11 cycles. TCRdb analysed the 5' RACE reads with MiXCR anew, one entry per CDR3 protein. The data contain about 1.4 million distinct CDR3 sequences, around 55% of them singletons. This rearrangement joins TRBV6-6 to TRBJ2-1; D is undetermined. Sequenced: blood. The sequence was obtained from a man aged 18 to 30 in good health. As DNA, the CDR3 is TGTGCCAGCGGAGCTACCCGTTACAATGAGCAGTTCTTC. This gives the protein CASGATRYNEQFF.